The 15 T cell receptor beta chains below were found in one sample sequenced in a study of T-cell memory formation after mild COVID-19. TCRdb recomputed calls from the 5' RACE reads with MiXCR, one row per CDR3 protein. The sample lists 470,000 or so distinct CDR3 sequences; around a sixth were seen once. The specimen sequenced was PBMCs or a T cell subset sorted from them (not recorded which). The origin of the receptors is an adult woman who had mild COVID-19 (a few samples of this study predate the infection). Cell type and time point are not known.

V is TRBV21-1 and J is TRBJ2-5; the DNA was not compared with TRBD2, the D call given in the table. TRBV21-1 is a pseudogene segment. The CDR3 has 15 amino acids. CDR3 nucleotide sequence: TGTGCCAGCAGCAAACTCCCACCCGATATCCTGACCCAGTACTTC. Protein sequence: CASSKLPPDILTQYF.

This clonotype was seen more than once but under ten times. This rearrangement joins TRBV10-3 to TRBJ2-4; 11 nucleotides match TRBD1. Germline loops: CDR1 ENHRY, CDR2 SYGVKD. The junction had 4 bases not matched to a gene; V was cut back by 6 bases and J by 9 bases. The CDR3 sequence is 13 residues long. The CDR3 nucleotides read TGTGCCATCAGCACCGGGACAGGGGGCATTCAGTACTTC. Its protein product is CAISTGTGGIQYF.

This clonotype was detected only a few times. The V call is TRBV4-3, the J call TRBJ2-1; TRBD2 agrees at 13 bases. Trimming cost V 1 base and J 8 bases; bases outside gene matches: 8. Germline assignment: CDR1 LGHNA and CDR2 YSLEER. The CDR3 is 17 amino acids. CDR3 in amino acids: CASSQVRTSGSADEQFF. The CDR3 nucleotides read TGCGCCAGCAGCCAAGTCCGGACTAGCGGGAGTGCCGATGAGCAGTTCTTC.

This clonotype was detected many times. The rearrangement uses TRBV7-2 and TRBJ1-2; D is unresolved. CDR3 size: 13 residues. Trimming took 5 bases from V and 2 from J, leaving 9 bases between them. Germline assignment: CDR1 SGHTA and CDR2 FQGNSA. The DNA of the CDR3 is TGTGCCAGCAGCCCAGACAAGAACTATGGCTACACCTTC. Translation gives CASSPDKNYGYTF.

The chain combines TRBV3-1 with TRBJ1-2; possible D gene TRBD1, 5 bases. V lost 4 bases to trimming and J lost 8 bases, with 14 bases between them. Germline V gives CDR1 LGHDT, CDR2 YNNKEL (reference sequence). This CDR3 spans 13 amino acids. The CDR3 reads CASSPSWGGGYTF. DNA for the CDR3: TGTGCCAGCAGCCCTTCCTGGGGGGGAGGCTACACCTTC.

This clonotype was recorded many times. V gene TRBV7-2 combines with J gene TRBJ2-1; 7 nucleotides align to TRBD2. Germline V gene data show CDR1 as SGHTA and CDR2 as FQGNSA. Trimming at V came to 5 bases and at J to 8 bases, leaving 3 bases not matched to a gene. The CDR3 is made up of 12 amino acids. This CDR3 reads CASSPAGHEQFF. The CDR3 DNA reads TGTGCCAGCAGCCCAGCGGGGCATGAGCAGTTCTTC.

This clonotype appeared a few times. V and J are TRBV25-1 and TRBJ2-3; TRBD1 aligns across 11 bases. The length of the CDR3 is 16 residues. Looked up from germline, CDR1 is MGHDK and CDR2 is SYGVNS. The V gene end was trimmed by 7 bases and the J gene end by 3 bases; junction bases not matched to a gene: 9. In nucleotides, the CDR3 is TGTGCCAGCACAAAACTGGGACAGGGGGTTACAGATACGCAGTATTTT. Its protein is CASTKLGQGVTDTQYF.

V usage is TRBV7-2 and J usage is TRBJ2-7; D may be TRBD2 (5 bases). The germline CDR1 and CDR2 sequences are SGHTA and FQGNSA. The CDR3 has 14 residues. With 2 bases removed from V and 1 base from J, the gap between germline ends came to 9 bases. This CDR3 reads CASSLPSSSYEQYF. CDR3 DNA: TGTGCCAGCAGCTTACCTAGCAGTTCCTACGAGCAGTACTTC.

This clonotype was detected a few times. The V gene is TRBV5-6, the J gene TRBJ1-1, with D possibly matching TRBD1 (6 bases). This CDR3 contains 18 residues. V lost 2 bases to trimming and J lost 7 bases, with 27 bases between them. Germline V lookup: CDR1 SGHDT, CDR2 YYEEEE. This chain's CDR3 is CASSLLAGGPGSTGEAFF. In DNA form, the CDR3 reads TGTGCCAGCAGCTTATTAGCCGGGGGCCCCGGGTCGACAGGTGAAGCTTTCTTT.

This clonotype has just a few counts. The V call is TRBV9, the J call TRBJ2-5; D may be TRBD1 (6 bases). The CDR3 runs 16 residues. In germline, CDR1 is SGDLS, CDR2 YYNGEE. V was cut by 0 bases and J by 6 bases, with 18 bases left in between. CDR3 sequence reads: CASSVDRTDGGKTQYF. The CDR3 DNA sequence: TGTGCCAGCAGCGTAGATAGGACAGATGGTGGAAAGACCCAGTACTTC. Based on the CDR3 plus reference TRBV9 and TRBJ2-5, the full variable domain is DSGVTQTPKHLITATGQRVTLRCSPRSGDLSVYWYQQSLDQGLQFLIQYYNGEERAKGNILERFSAQQFPDLHSELNLSSLELGDSALYFCASSVDRTDGGKTQYFGPGTRLLVL.

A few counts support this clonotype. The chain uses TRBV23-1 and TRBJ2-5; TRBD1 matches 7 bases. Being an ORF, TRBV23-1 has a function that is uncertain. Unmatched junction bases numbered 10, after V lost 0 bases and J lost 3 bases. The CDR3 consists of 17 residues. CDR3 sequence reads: CASSQSRQGVDEETQYF. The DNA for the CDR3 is TGCGCCAGCAGTCAATCGAGGCAGGGGGTGGATGAAGAGACCCAGTACTTC.

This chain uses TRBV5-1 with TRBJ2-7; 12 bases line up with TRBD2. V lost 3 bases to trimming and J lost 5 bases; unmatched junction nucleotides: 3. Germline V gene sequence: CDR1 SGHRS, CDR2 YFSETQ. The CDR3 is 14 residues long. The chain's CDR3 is CASSSSGRADEQYF. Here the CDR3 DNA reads TGCGCCAGCAGCTCTAGCGGGAGGGCTGACGAGCAGTACTTC.

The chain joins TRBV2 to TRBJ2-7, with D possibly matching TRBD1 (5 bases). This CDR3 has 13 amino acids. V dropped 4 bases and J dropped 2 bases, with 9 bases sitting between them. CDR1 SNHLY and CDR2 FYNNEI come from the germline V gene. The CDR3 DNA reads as TGTGCCAGCAGTGGGGTGACAGCCTACGAGCAGTACTTC. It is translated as CASSGVTAYEQYF.

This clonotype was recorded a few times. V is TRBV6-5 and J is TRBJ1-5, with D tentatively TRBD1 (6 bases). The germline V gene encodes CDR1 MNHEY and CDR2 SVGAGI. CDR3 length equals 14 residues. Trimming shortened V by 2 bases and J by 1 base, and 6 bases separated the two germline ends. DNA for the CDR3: TGTGCCAGCAGTTACCAGGGGAGCAATCAGCCCCAGCATTTT. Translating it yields CASSYQGSNQPQHF.

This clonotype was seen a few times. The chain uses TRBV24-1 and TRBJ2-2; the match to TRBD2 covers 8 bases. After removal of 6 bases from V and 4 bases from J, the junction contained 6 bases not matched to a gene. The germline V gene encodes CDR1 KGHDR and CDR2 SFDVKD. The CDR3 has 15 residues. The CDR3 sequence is CATSSGRRGTGELFF. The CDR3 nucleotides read TGTGCCACCAGTAGCGGGAGACGAGGCACCGGGGAGCTGTTTTTT.